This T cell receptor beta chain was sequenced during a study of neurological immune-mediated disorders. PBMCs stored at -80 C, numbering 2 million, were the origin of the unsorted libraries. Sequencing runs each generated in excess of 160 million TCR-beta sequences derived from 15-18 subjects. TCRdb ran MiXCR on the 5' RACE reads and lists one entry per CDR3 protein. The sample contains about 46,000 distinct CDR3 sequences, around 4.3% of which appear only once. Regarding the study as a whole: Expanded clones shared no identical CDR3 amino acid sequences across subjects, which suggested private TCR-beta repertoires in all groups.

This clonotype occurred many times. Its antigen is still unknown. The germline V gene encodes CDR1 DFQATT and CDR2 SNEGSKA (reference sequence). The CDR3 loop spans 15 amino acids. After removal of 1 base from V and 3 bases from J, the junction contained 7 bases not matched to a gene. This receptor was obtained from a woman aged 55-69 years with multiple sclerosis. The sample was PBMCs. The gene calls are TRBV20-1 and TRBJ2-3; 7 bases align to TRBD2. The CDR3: CSARVAGDETDTQYF. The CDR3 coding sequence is TGCAGTGCTAGAGTTGCGGGAGACGAGACAGATACGCAGTATTTT.